The 18 T cell receptor beta chains below were found in one sample sequenced in a study of T-cell reconstitution after alpha-beta-depleted transplantation in children. The authors prepared the TCRbeta library with unique molecular identifiers. TCRdb processed the PCR reads anew with MiXCR; each CDR3 protein has one entry. The sample consists of some 830,000 distinct CDR3 sequences, roughly 15% of them appearing once. The source material was PBMCs, mostly from graft donor cells, sampled 360 days after TCRalphabeta/CD19-depleted stem cell transplant. The source is a male patient aged 10-17 years who had a stem cell transplant for acute lymphoblastic leukemia, so the T cells may come from the graft donor.

This clonotype turned up a few times. The rearrangement links TRBV18 to TRBJ2-1; D remains unclear. The germline gives CDR1 KGHSH, CDR2 LQKENI. The CDR3 has 16 amino acids. The V end lost 1 base, the J end lost 0 bases, and 10 bases lay between the germline ends. CDR3 DNA sequence: TGTGCCAGCTCACCACAAGGCCAGAGCTCCTACAATGAGCAGTTCTTC. It codes for CASSPQGQSSYNEQFF.

This clonotype came up a few times. The rearrangement joins TRBV3-1 to TRBJ2-1; unclear D gene. The CDR3 has 12 amino acids. Germline-derived CDR1 and CDR2 are LGHDT and YNNKEL (reference sequence). V was shortened by 2 bases and J by 9 bases, with 8 bases between the two germline ends. The CDR3 DNA reads as TGTGCCAGCAGCCAATTTAGGGCTGAGCAGTTCTTC. Its translation is CASSQFRAEQFF.

The chain recombines TRBV5-1 with TRBJ2-3; 9 bases match TRBD1. The V gene end was trimmed by 4 bases and the J gene end by 6 bases; junction bases not matched to a gene: 12. CDR1 and CDR2 (germline): SGHRS, YFSETQ. There are 16 residues in the CDR3. DNA of the CDR3: TGCGCCAGCAGCGAGGCCGCGACAGGGGGATCGGATACGCAGTATTTT. It specifies CASSEAATGGSDTQYF.

In this sample, this clonotype turned up a few times. The chain couples TRBV20-1 to TRBJ2-2; 8 positions match TRBD2. This CDR3 comprises 17 residues. From germline, CDR1 is DFQATT and CDR2 SNEGSKA (reference sequence). V lost 3 bases and J lost 2; bases outside the gene matches: 11. The CDR3 spells CSASRLRAGVNTGELFF. CDR3 nucleotide sequence: TGCAGTGCTAGCCGCCTGAGAGCGGGAGTAAACACCGGGGAGCTGTTTTTT.

This clonotype was detected only a few times. The chain is built from TRBV20-1 and TRBJ2-1; TRBD2 agrees at 10 bases. The germline CDR1 and CDR2 sequences are DFQATT and SNEGSKA (reference sequence). The CDR3 consists of 15 residues. Trimming cost V 6 bases and J 8 bases; bases outside gene matches: 13. The DNA of the CDR3 is TGCAGTGCGACCCCTACTAGCGGGGCCAGGGATGAGCAGTTCTTC. Protein: CSATPTSGARDEQFF.

Written as DNA, the CDR3 is TGTGCCAGCAGTGCCCCCCTGACAGGGTATAGCAATCAGCCCCAGCATTTT. Translation gives CASSAPLTGYSNQPQHF. The chain has TRBV12-3 or TRBV12-4 and TRBJ1-5; 7 positions agree with TRBD1. Trimming cost V 5 bases and J 0 bases; bases outside gene matches: 10. The CDR3 is 17 residues long.

The chain recombines TRBV2 with TRBJ2-7, with 11 bases fitting TRBD2. J gave up 5 bases and V 8 bases, and 17 bases lay outside the gene matches. Germline values: CDR1 SNHLY, CDR2 FYNNEI. This CDR3 has 17 residues. This CDR3 is CASGELAGALLSNEQYF. CDR3 coding DNA: TGTGCCAGCGGGGAACTAGCGGGAGCCCTTCTTAGTAACGAGCAGTACTTC.

The sample holds many counts of this clonotype. The chain is built from TRBV12-3 or TRBV12-4 and TRBJ2-5; D is uncertain. The V and J ends lost 8 bases and 0 bases respectively, with 10 bases between them. The CDR3 is 13 amino acids. In DNA, the CDR3 is TGTGCCAGCTCACTCCAGTACCAAGAGACCCAGTACTTC. Its protein product is CASSLQYQETQYF.

The chain combines TRBV13 with TRBJ2-1; tentative D call: TRBD2 (6 bases). V was trimmed by 5 bases and J by 9 bases, leaving 23 bases between them. This CDR3 has 16 residues. Looked up from germline, CDR1 is PRHDT and CDR2 is FYEKMQ (reference sequence). The CDR3 is CASSLERGLEESEQFF. In DNA form, the CDR3 reads TGTGCCAGCAGCCTAGAAAGGGGACTGGAGGAGTCTGAGCAGTTCTTC.

The rearrangement links TRBV5-1 to TRBJ2-2; 14 positions agree with TRBD2. V lost 4 bases to trimming and J lost 5 bases; unmatched junction nucleotides: 4. Germline V CDR1 and CDR2: SGHRS, YFSETQ. The CDR3 extends over 16 amino acids. The CDR3: CASSGGLAGVTGELFF. The CDR3 region has the DNA TGCGCCAGCAGCGGGGGACTAGCGGGAGTTACCGGGGAGCTGTTTTTT. The variable domain in full, with the rest retrieved from reference TRBV5-1 and TRBJ2-2, is KAGVTQTPRYLIKTRGQQVTLSCSPISGHRSVSWYQQTPGQGLQFLFEYFSETQRNKGNFPGRFSGRQFSNSRSEMNVSTLELGDSALYLCASSGGLAGVTGELFFGEGSRLTVL.

There are a few counts of this clonotype. The chain recombines TRBV7-9 with TRBJ2-1; TRBD2 matches at 11 bases. This CDR3 spans 15 amino acids. Trimming cost V 5 bases and J 12 bases; bases outside gene matches: 12. Germline V gene sequence: CDR1 SEHNR, CDR2 FQNEAQ (reference sequence). Here the CDR3 DNA reads TGTGCCAGCAGCCGAGTGACTAGCGGGGCTCCGGGGCAGTTCTTC. Translated: CASSRVTSGAPGQFF.

This clonotype appeared many times. The chain has TRBV5-1 and TRBJ2-1; D is uncertain. Trimming pared 0 bases from V and 6 bases from J, leaving 10 bases between. The CDR3 runs to 14 residues. CDR1 and CDR2 (germline): SGHRS, YFSETQ. CDR3 DNA: TGCGCCAGCAGCTTGGCCAACGACCGCAATGAGCAGTTCTTC. It is translated as CASSLANDRNEQFF.

This clonotype has only a few counts. The V and J genes are TRBV5-1 and TRBJ2-5; TRBD1 is a possible D gene (6 bases). V was pared by 7 bases and J by 5 bases, with 18 bases between. Germline assignment: CDR1 SGHRS and CDR2 YFSETQ. The CDR3 totals 14 residues. CDR3 nucleotides: TGCGCCAGCGGCCAGAACAGGGCCTGGGAGACCCAGTACTTC. It is translated as CASGQNRAWETQYF.

This clonotype occurred a few times. The chain carries TRBV5-4 and TRBJ2-2; possible D gene TRBD1, 6 bases. Deletions cut 4 bases from V and 5 bases from J, with 12 bases between. In germline, CDR1 is SGHNT, CDR2 YYREEE (reference sequence). The CDR3 has 14 amino acids. The CDR3 spells CASSPGTPTGELFF. The CDR3 DNA reads TGTGCCAGCAGCCCTGGGACACCTACCGGGGAGCTGTTTTTT.

This clonotype was observed at least ten times. CDR3: CATSVIGETQYF. CDR3 nucleotides: TGTGCCACCAGTGTAATCGGAGAGACCCAGTACTTC. The V call is TRBV24-1, the J call TRBJ2-5; D ambiguous. The CDR3 sequence is 12 residues long. Trimming shortened V by 5 bases and J by 4 bases, and 7 bases separated the two germline ends. CDR1 and CDR2 from the germline V gene are KGHDR and SFDVKD.

This chain links TRBV20-1 with TRBJ1-2, with D tentatively TRBD1 (6 bases). The CDR3 loop spans 16 amino acids. V lost 0 bases and J lost 4, with 18 bases in between. Germline V gives CDR1 DFQATT, CDR2 SNEGSKA (reference sequence). CDR3 sequence reads: CSAREPYRTVGYGYTF. CDR3 in DNA: TGCAGTGCTAGAGAGCCCTACCGGACAGTAGGCTATGGCTACACCTTC.

A few counts support this clonotype. V and J are TRBV25-1 and TRBJ1-1; a possible D gene is TRBD1 (6 bases). Germline lookup yields CDR1 MGHDK and CDR2 SYGVNS. V was shortened by 4 bases and J by 1 base, with 22 bases between the two germline ends. This CDR3 is 18 amino acids long. DNA of the CDR3: TGTGCCAGCAGTGGAACATGGGACACAGGGTTGGGGAACACTGAAGCTTTCTTT. This gives the protein CASSGTWDTGLGNTEAFF.

This clonotype was seen repeatedly, ten times or more. The CDR3, as DNA: TGTGCCAGCAGCCCCGGGACTGTACCCTACGAGCAGTACTTC. Translating gives CASSPGTVPYEQYF. The chain is built from TRBV11-1 and TRBJ2-7, with a possible D match to TRBD2 (6 bases). V lost 5 bases to trimming and J lost 2 bases, with 13 bases between them. CDR1 SGHAT and CDR2 FQDESV come from the germline V gene (reference sequence). This CDR3 is 14 amino acids long. Combining the CDR3 with reference TRBV11-1 and TRBJ2-7 gives the whole variable domain EAEVAQSPRYKITEKSQAVAFWCDPISGHATLYWYRQILGQGPELLVQFQDESVVDDSQLPKDRFSAERLKGVDSTLKIQPAELGDSAMYLCASSPGTVPYEQYFGPGTRLTVT.